The 27 T cell receptor beta chains below come from one sample, sequenced in a study of shared clonotypes between healthy human individuals. Profiled with immunoSEQ multiplex PCR; TCRdb holds only in-frame clones, not every one. The table shows around 2.1 million clones, with about 93% occurring only once. Only CD45RO-negative cells positively selected for CCR7 counted as naive CD8 cells, so terminally differentiated effector memory CD45RA+ cells were excluded. The specimen was naive CD8+ T cells from PBMCs. The receptors stem from a man between 18 and 35 years old in good health. Some clones in this sample may be carry-over from other donors' samples.

V and J are TRBV7-2 and TRBJ2-2, with D perhaps given as TRBD1 or TRBD2 (5 bases each). V was shortened by 5 bases and J by 1 base, with 23 bases between the two germline ends. The CDR3 sequence is 19 residues long. Germline-derived CDR1 and CDR2 are SGHTA and FQGNSA. DNA for the CDR3: TGTGCCAGCAGCGGGGGAGTAACTATGAACAGGAGGAACACCGGGGAGCTGTTTTTT. Its translation: CASSGGVTMNRRNTGELFF.

The gene calls are TRBV10-3 and TRBJ2-5, with TRBD2 identical over 13 bases. V was pared by 8 bases and J by 5 bases, with 8 bases of the junction left unmatched. CDR1 is ENHRY, CDR2 SYGVKD, per germline. CDR3 length equals 15 residues. CDR3 in amino acids: CAIGYGLAGAETQYF. CDR3 DNA: TGTGCCATCGGTTATGGACTAGCGGGAGCGGAGACCCAGTACTTC.

This chain links TRBV5-4 with TRBJ2-1, with D perhaps being TRBD1 or TRBD2 (6 bases each). This CDR3 is built from 12 residues. V was pared by 3 bases and J by 8 bases, with 9 bases between. Germline loops: CDR1 SGHNT, CDR2 YYREEE (reference sequence). The CDR3 DNA follows: TGTGCCAGCAGCTCGGGGGCCGATGAGCAGTTCTTC. Its translation is CASSSGADEQFF.

As DNA, the CDR3 is TGCGCCAGCAGCCAAGATCGCGTACCCGGGGAGCTGTTTTTT. Its protein product is CASSQDRVPGELFF. The chain has TRBV4-3 and TRBJ2-2; D is unclear. The CDR3 loop spans 14 amino acids. V lost 0 bases and J 6 bases, leaving 8 bases between the germline ends. Looked up from germline, CDR1 is LGHNA and CDR2 is YSLEER.

This rearrangement joins TRBV9 to TRBJ1-1; D uncertain. Germline-derived CDR1 and CDR2 are SGDLS and YYNGEE. This CDR3 spans 13 amino acids. Trimming removed 4 bases from V and 1 base from J, with 8 bases in between. The CDR3 sequence: CASSPNPNTEAFF. In nucleotides, the CDR3 is TGTGCCAGCAGCCCTAATCCGAACACTGAAGCTTTCTTT. The whole variable domain, remainder taken from reference TRBV9 and TRBJ1-1, is DSGVTQTPKHLITATGQRVTLRCSPRSGDLSVYWYQQSLDQGLQFLIQYYNGEERAKGNILERFSAQQFPDLHSELNLSSLELGDSALYFCASSPNPNTEAFFGQGTRLTVV.

The chain uses TRBV18 and TRBJ1-4; D uncertain. The CDR3 loop spans 18 amino acids. Germline-derived CDR1 and CDR2 are KGHSH and LQKENI. V shed 3 bases and J shed 0 bases, with 17 bases lying between them. In DNA, the CDR3 is TGTGCCAGCTCACCCTTGAAGGGCATCCCTGCAACTAATGAAAAACTGTTTTTT. Protein: CASSPLKGIPATNEKLFF.

The gene calls are TRBV7-9 and TRBJ2-7; 8 bases map to TRBD1. Germline V gene data show CDR1 as SEHNR and CDR2 as FQNEAQ (reference sequence). The CDR3 has 12 residues. The V segment lost 4 bases and the J segment 6 bases; nucleotides outside the gene matches: 2. CDR3 in DNA: TGTGCCAGCAGCTCGACAGGGGTCGAGCAGTACTTC. It encodes CASSSTGVEQYF.

The J gene is TRBJ2-7, the V gene TRBV11-2; weak D call: TRBD2 (5 bases). The length of the CDR3 is 12 residues. Germline-derived CDR1 and CDR2 are SGHAT and FQNNGV. V lost 1 base to trimming and J lost 5 bases, with 6 bases between them. CDR3 residues: CASSLVANEQYF. Here the CDR3 DNA reads TGTGCCAGCAGCTTAGTAGCGAACGAGCAGTACTTC. Full variable domain (remainder filled in from reference TRBV11-2 and TRBJ2-7): EAGVAQSPRYKIIEKRQSVAFWCNPISGHATLYWYQQILGQGPKLLIQFQNNGVVDDSQLPKDRFSAERLKGVDSTLKIQPAKLEDSAVYLCASSLVANEQYFGPGTRLTVT.

The chain combines TRBV5-6 with TRBJ1-1; D gene ambiguous. The CDR3 extends over 15 amino acids. V was cut by 0 bases and J by 3 bases, with 12 bases left in between. Germline values: CDR1 SGHDT, CDR2 YYEEEE. In nucleotides, the CDR3 is TGTGCCAGCAGCTTGGGTAGGTTCGGGGACACTGAAGCTTTCTTT. This translates into CASSLGRFGDTEAFF.

CDR3 sequence (DNA): TGCGCCAGCAGCCCTGTTGGCTCTGGAAACACCATATATTTT. Protein: CASSPVGSGNTIYF. The chain uses TRBV4-1 and TRBJ1-3, with no clear D. In germline, CDR1 is MGHRA, CDR2 YSYEKL. The V end lost 4 bases, the J end lost 0 bases, and 7 bases lay between the germline ends. The CDR3 covers 14 residues.

The chain joins TRBV6-5 to TRBJ2-7; D remains unclear. The CDR3 contains 15 residues. Germline V CDR1 and CDR2: MNHEY, SVGAGI. The V end was cut by 6 bases, the J end by 0 bases, with 15 bases between. This CDR3 reads CASSPVEDLSYEQYF. The CDR3, as DNA: TGTGCCAGCAGCCCCGTAGAGGATCTCTCCTACGAGCAGTACTTC.

The chain is built from TRBV5-4 and TRBJ1-4; D is possibly TRBD1 (6 bases). CDR1 is SGHNT and CDR2 is YYREEE in the germline V gene (reference sequence). CDR3 length equals 13 residues. V lost 3 bases and J lost 7, with 10 bases in between. The CDR3: CASSSTGFEKLFF. Written as DNA, the CDR3 is TGTGCCAGCAGCTCAACAGGGTTTGAAAAACTGTTTTTT.

The J gene is TRBJ2-1, the V gene TRBV7-9, with D maybe TRBD2 (5 bases). V lost 3 bases and J lost 5, with 11 bases in between. The CDR3 length is 14 residues. CDR1 and CDR2 (germline): SEHNR, FQNEAQ (reference sequence). The CDR3 here is CASSFNSDNNEQFF. CDR3 DNA sequence: TGTGCCAGCAGCTTCAATAGCGATAACAATGAGCAGTTCTTC.

This sequence joins TRBV11-2 and TRBJ2-7, with D perhaps given as TRBD1 or TRBD2 (6 bases each). The CDR3 has 15 amino acids. Trimming pared 1 base from V and 5 bases from J, leaving 15 bases between. Germline V CDR1 and CDR2: SGHAT, FQNNGV. This chain's CDR3 is CASSLVLGGGDEQYF. In DNA form, the CDR3 reads TGTGCCAGCAGCTTAGTTTTAGGAGGGGGTGACGAGCAGTACTTC.

This chain uses TRBV4-1 with TRBJ2-2; D gene ambiguous. This CDR3 spans 14 amino acids. Trimming shortened V by 1 base and J by 5 bases, and 8 bases separated the two germline ends. Germline values: CDR1 MGHRA, CDR2 YSYEKL. The CDR3 loop reads CASSQAPGTGELFF. The CDR3 nucleotides are TGCGCCAGCAGCCAAGCCCCGGGTACCGGGGAGCTGTTTTTT.

The chain joins TRBV10-3 to TRBJ2-1; D is tentatively TRBD1 or TRBD2 (5 bases each). Germline V gene lookup returns CDR1 ENHRY and CDR2 SYGVKD. This CDR3 comprises 18 residues. Trimming left V 6 bases short and J 8 bases short, with 29 bases between. CDR3 in DNA: TGTGCCATCAGGGACCCCCAACTAGGATGGAAGATGGGGGATGAGCAGTTCTTC. Its translation is CAIRDPQLGWKMGDEQFF.

The V call is TRBV7-9, the J call TRBJ2-7, with unresolved D. The ends were cut back, 3 bases at V and 2 bases at J, with 11 bases in the middle. CDR3 length: 14 residues. Germline CDR1 reads SEHNR; CDR2 reads FQNEAQ (reference sequence). DNA of the CDR3: TGTGCCAGCAGCTTTCCCGGGCTAACCTACGAGCAGTACTTC. Protein: CASSFPGLTYEQYF.

This chain links TRBV7-8 with TRBJ2-1; D gene uncertain. Germline V lookup: CDR1 SGHVS, CDR2 FQNEAQ. This CDR3 is built from 13 residues. Between the trimmed V and J ends, which lost 3 bases and 4 bases, there was a span of 7 bases. CDR3 DNA: TGTGCCAGCAGCTTTGGCGGTTACAATGAGCAGTTCTTC. Its translation is CASSFGGYNEQFF.

This clone was picked up one time. V gene TRBV6-5 combines with J gene TRBJ1-1, with D perhaps matching TRBD1 (6 bases). CDR3 length: 16 residues. The V gene's germline CDR1 is MNHEY and CDR2 SVGAGI. V lost 4 bases, J lost 3 bases, and 18 bases lay in between. The DNA for the CDR3 is TGTGCCAGCAGTTCTCAACCCCAGGGGTCCGACACTGAAGCTTTCTTT. This codes for CASSSQPQGSDTEAFF.

The V gene is TRBV4-1, the J gene TRBJ2-4; perhaps TRBD2 as D (5 bases). This CDR3 region has 17 residues. Trimming cost V 4 bases and J 2 bases, with 18 bases left between them. The germline gives CDR1 MGHRA, CDR2 YSYEKL. CDR3: CASSRTPIGDSKNIQYF. The DNA of the CDR3 is TGCGCCAGCAGCCGAACCCCGATCGGGGATTCCAAAAACATTCAGTACTTC.

V usage is TRBV29-1 and J usage is TRBJ2-1; perhaps TRBD2 as D (5 bases). The CDR3 totals 15 residues. The V end lost 5 bases, the J end lost 4 bases, and 18 bases lay between the germline ends. Per the germline V gene, CDR1 is SQVTM and CDR2 is ANQGSEA. The CDR3 here is CSVSKVERTYNEQFF. The DNA for the CDR3 is TGCAGCGTTTCAAAGGTGGAGCGGACTTACAATGAGCAGTTCTTC.

The genes are TRBV19 and TRBJ2-7; TRBD1 might be the D (6 bases). This CDR3 contains 15 residues. The ends were cut back, 5 bases at V and 4 bases at J, with 18 bases in the middle. The germline V gene encodes CDR1 LNHDA and CDR2 SQIVND (reference sequence). CDR3 loop: CASSPGQRTSYEQYF. CDR3 bases: TGTGCCAGTAGTCCAGGACAGAGGACCTCGTACGAGCAGTACTTC.

V is TRBV27 and J is TRBJ1-5; maybe TRBD1 (5 bases). Germline CDR1 is MNHEY and CDR2 is SMNVEV (reference sequence). The CDR3 sequence is 16 residues long. V lost 4 bases, J lost 5 bases, and 18 bases lay in between. CDR3 in DNA: TGTGCCAGCAGTTCCACGGGGGTGGCGGGTTATCAGCCCCAGCATTTT. It codes for CASSSTGVAGYQPQHF.

The chain employs TRBV18 and TRBJ2-5; 9 nucleotides align to TRBD2. Germline V gene data show CDR1 as KGHSH and CDR2 as LQKENI. V lost 6 bases to trimming and J lost 5 bases; unmatched junction nucleotides: 7. There are 14 residues in the CDR3. Written as DNA, the CDR3 is TGTGCCAGCTCCCTGAGCGGGGGGCCGGAGACCCAGTACTTC. Translating gives CASSLSGGPETQYF.

For the CDR3, the DNA is TGCGCCAGCAGCACAATAACAGGGGTCACAGATACGCAGTATTTT. Translating it yields CASSTITGVTDTQYF. This sequence joins TRBV5-1 and TRBJ2-3; 7 nucleotides align to TRBD1. CDR1 and CDR2 (germline): SGHRS, YFSETQ. The CDR3 runs 15 residues. The J segment lost 2 bases and the V segment lost 4 bases, leaving 7 bases of the junction unmatched.

This chain links TRBV6-6 with TRBJ1-5, with D unclear. Germline CDR1 MNHNY, CDR2 SVGAGI (reference sequence). Trimming stripped 6 bases from V and 5 bases from J, with 17 bases between. This CDR3 comprises 15 residues. CDR3 protein: CASSPAGEVDQPQHF. DNA of the CDR3: TGTGCCAGCAGCCCCGCAGGCGAGGTGGATCAGCCCCAGCATTTT.

The chain couples TRBV28 to TRBJ2-2, with a tentative D call TRBD2 (5 bases). CDR1 and CDR2 (germline): MDHEN, SYDVKM. The CDR3 totals 14 residues. Trimming took 5 bases from V and 1 from J, leaving 8 bases between them. CDR3 loop: CASSPGMNTGELFF. Written as DNA, the CDR3 is TGTGCCAGCAGTCCCGGGATGAACACCGGGGAGCTGTTTTTT. Filled out from reference TRBV28 and TRBJ2-2, the complete variable domain reads DVKVTQSSRYLVKRTGEKVFLECVQDMDHENMFWYRQDPGLGLRLIYFSYDVKMKEKGDIPEGYSVSREKKERFSLILESASTNQTSMYLCASSPGMNTGELFFGEGSRLTVL.